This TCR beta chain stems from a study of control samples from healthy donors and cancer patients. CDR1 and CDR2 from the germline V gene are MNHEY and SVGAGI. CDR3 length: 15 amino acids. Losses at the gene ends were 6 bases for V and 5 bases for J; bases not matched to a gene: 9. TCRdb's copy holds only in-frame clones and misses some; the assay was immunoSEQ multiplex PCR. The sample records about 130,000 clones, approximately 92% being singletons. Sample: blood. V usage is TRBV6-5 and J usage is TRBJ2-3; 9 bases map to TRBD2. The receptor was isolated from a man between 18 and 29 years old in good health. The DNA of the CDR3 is TGTGCCAGCAGGGGGAGCGGGGGGCAGGGAGATACGCAGTATTTT. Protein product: CASRGSGGQGDTQYF.